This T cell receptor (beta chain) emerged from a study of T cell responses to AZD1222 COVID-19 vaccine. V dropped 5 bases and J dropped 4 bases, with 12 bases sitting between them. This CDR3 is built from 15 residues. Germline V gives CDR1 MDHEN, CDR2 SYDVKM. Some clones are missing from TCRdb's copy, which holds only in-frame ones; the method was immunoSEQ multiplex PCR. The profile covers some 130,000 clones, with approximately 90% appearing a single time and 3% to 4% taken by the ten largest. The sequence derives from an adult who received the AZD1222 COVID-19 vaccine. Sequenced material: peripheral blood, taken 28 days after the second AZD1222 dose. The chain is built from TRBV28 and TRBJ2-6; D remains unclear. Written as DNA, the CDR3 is TGTGCCAGCAGTGCGCCGGTGGCAGGGGCCAACGTCCTGACTTTC. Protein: CASSAPVAGANVLTF. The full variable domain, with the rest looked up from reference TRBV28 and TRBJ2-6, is DVKVTQSSRYLVKRTGEKVFLECVQDMDHENMFWYRQDPGLGLRLIYFSYDVKMKEKGDIPEGYSVSREKKERFSLILESASTNQTSMYLCASSAPVAGANVLTFGAGSRLTVL.